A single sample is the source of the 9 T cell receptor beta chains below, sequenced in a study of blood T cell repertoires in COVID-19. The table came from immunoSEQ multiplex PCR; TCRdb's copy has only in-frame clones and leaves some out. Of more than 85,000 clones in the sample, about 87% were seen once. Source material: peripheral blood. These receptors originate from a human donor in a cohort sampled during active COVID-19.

The CDR3 DNA follows: TGTGCCAGTAGAGGAGGGGGGGCAGATACGCAGTATTTT. Translating it yields CASRGGGADTQYF. The chain employs TRBV19 and TRBJ2-3; TRBD2 might be the D (7 bases). The CDR3 is 13 residues long. The V end lost 6 bases, the J end lost 4 bases, and 11 bases lay between the germline ends. CDR1 and CDR2 (germline): LNHDA, SQIVND (reference sequence).

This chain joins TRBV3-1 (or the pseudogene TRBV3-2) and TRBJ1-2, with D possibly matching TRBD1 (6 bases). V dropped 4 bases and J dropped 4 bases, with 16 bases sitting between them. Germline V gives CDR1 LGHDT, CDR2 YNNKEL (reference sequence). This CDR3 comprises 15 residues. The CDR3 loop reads CASSPGGGGTYGYTF. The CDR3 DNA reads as TGTGCCAGCAGCCCCGGTGGGGGGGGCACCTATGGCTACACCTTC.

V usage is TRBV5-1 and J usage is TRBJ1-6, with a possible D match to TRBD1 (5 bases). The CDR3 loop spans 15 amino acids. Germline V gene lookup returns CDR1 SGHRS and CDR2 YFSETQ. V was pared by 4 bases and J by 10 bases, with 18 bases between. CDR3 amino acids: CASSPDPGGNSPLHF. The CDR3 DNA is TGCGCCAGCAGCCCCGATCCCGGGGGGAACTCACCCCTCCACTTT.

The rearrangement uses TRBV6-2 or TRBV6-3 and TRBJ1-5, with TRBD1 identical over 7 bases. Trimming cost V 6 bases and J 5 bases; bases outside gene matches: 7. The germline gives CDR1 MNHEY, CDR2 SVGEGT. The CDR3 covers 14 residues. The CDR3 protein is CASRPTGDHQPQHF. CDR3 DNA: TGTGCCAGCAGACCTACAGGGGATCATCAGCCCCAGCATTTT.

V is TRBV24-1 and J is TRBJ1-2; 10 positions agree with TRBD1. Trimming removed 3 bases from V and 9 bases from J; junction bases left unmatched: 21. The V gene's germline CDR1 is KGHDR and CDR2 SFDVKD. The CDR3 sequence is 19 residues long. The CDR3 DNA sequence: TGTGCCACCAGTGATCATCCGGGACAGGGGCCTCTGTGGCTGGTTTGCTACACCTTC. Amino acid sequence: CATSDHPGQGPLWLVCYTF.

The CDR3 loop reads CASSLSGRADTQYF. The DNA of the CDR3 is TGCGCCAGCAGCCTTAGCGGGAGGGCAGATACGCAGTATTTT. J is TRBJ2-3 and V is TRBV4-3, with 11 bases identical to TRBD2. V lost 4 bases, J lost 4 bases, and 1 base stayed unmatched. This CDR3 has 14 amino acids. Germline V CDR1 and CDR2: LGHNA, YSLEER.

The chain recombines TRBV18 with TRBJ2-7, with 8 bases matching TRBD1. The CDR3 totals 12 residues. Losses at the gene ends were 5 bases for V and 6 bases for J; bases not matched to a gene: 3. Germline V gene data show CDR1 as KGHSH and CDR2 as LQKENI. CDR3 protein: CASSRTGREQYF. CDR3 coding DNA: TGTGCCAGCTCAAGGACAGGGCGCGAGCAGTACTTC.

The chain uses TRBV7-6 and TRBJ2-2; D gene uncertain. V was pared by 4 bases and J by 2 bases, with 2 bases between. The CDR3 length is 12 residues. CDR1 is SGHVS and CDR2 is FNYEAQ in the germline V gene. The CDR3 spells CASSSNTGELFF. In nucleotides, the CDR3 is TGTGCCAGCAGCTCTAACACCGGGGAGCTGTTTTTT.

CDR3 in amino acids: CASTFRAPDISGELFF. For the CDR3, the DNA is TGTGCCAGCACCTTCAGGGCCCCCGACATTTCCGGGGAGCTGTTTTTT. The genes are TRBV7-8 and TRBJ2-2; TRBD1 might be the D (5 bases). Trimming took off 7 bases at V and 6 bases at J, with 21 bases between the two ends. The length of the CDR3 is 16 residues. The germline V gene has CDR1 SGHVS and CDR2 FQNEAQ.